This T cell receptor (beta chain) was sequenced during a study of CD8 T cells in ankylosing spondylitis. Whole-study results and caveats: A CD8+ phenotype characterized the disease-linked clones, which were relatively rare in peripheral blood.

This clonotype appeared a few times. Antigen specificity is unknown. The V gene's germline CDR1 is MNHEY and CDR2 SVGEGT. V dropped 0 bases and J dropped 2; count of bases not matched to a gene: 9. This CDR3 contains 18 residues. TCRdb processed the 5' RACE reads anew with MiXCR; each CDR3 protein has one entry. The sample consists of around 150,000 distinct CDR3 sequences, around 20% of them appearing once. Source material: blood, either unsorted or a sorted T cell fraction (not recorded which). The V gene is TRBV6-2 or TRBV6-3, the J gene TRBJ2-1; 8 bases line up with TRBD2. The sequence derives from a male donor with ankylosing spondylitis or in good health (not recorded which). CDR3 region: CASSYSIGVAGPYNEQFF. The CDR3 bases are TGTGCCAGCAGTTACTCGATTGGTGTAGCGGGACCCTACAATGAGCAGTTCTTC.